This entry lists 21 T cell receptor beta chains sequenced from one sample in a study of T cells in Graves' hyperthyroidism and ophthalmopathy. RNA transcripts gave rise to amplified TCR beta CDR3 regions. The HTBI primer set served for first-round RT-PCR of the TCR CDR3. Each CDR3 protein is one row after TCRdb ran MiXCR on the multiplex PCR reads. The table lists hundreds of thousands of distinct CDR3 sequences, 38% of them singletons, with approximately 10% in the top ten. The specimen sequenced was blood. The receptors were gathered from a young man with Graves' hyperthyroidism.

Notes on this clonotype: One end of the junction does not line up with germline, which may come from a read error. V and J are TRBV7-2 and TRBJ2-7, with unresolved D. The CDR3 has 15 residues. Germline CDR1 and CDR2: SGHTA and FQGNSA. CDR3 amino acids: CASSQDWSAAYEQYF. CDR3 bases: TGCGCCAGCAGCCAAGATTGGTCAGCCGCCTACGAGCAGTACTTC.

Only a few counts were recorded for this clonotype. The chain uses TRBV4-3 and TRBJ2-7; 7 bases align to TRBD2. Germline assignment: CDR1 LGHNA and CDR2 YSLEER. J lost 5 bases, V lost 1 base, and 8 bases had no gene match. The CDR3 runs 15 residues. The CDR3 coding sequence is TGCGCCAGCAGCCAAGGAACGGGAGGAGGAGACGAGCAGTACTTC. Protein sequence: CASSQGTGGGDEQYF.

V usage is TRBV12-3 or TRBV12-4 and J usage is TRBJ1-1; possibly TRBD1 for D (5 bases). V lost 4 bases and J 7 bases, leaving 13 bases between the germline ends. The CDR3 covers 13 residues. The DNA of the CDR3 is TGTGCCAGCAGTTACGGGGCGGGTCTTGAAGCTTTCTTT. The encoded protein is CASSYGAGLEAFF.

To note about this clonotype: This could be a read error, since a much larger clone is one nucleotide away. CDR3 bases: TGTGCCAGCAGTCCCCGGACAGGGAGCCATAATTCACCCCTCCACTTT. Its protein is CASSPRTGSHNSPLHF. V is TRBV7-2 and J is TRBJ1-6; TRBD1 agrees at 8 bases. Unmatched junction bases numbered 9, after V lost 6 bases and J lost 5 bases. Germline CDR1 and CDR2: SGHTA and FQGNSA. CDR3 length: 16 amino acids.

A remark on this clonotype: A much larger clone is a single base away; this may be a read error. The chain couples TRBV10-3 to TRBJ1-1, with D tentatively TRBD1 (6 bases). Germline-derived CDR1 and CDR2 are ENHRY and SYGVKD. The CDR3 is made up of 15 amino acids. V lost 3 bases and J 2 bases, leaving 13 bases between the germline ends. The CDR3 DNA follows: TGTGCCATCAGTGACTCCCACAGGGTAAACACTGAAGCTTTCTTT. This codes for CAISDSHRVNTEAFF.

The V gene is TRBV9, the J gene TRBJ2-5; 7 bases align to TRBD1. V gave up 4 bases and J gave up 4 bases; unmatched junction bases: 10. CDR3 length: 15 residues. CDR1 and CDR2 (germline): SGDLS, YYNGEE. The chain's CDR3 is CASSSPRGNRETQYF. The DNA for the CDR3 is TGTGCCAGCAGCTCGCCCAGGGGGAACCGAGAGACCCAGTACTTC. The full variable domain, rest sourced from reference TRBV9 and TRBJ2-5, is DSGVTQTPKHLITATGQRVTLRCSPRSGDLSVYWYQQSLDQGLQFLIQYYNGEERAKGNILERFSAQQFPDLHSELNLSSLELGDSALYFCASSSPRGNRETQYFGPGTRLLVL.

Only a few counts were recorded for this clonotype. The CDR3 region is CASSLSGGSETQYF. The CDR3 nucleotides are TGTGCCAGCAGCCTGAGCGGGGGGAGTGAGACCCAGTACTTC. V is TRBV12-3 or TRBV12-4 and J is TRBJ2-5; 9 nucleotides match TRBD2. The V and J ends lost 6 bases and 5 bases, in that order; junction bases with no gene match: 7. CDR3 size: 14 residues.

V and J are TRBV13 and TRBJ1-1; maybe TRBD1 (5 bases). This CDR3 is 14 amino acids long. The germline gives CDR1 PRHDT, CDR2 FYEKMQ (reference sequence). V was cut by 9 bases and J by 10 bases, with 24 bases left in between. The CDR3, as DNA: TGTGCCAGTTCCCACCGGGACCGGCCGACGGGAGCTTTCTTT. As protein: CASSHRDRPTGAFF.

There are many counts of this clonotype. The gene calls are TRBV29-1 and TRBJ2-7; possible D gene TRBD2, 5 bases. The CDR3 is 13 amino acids. CDR1 and CDR2 (germline): SQVTM, ANQGSEA. V gave up 3 bases and J gave up 5 bases, with 14 bases separating them. CDR3 amino acids: CSVEKTASNEQYF. CDR3 coding DNA: TGCAGCGTTGAGAAGACCGCTAGCAACGAGCAGTACTTC.

This clonotype has a count of ten or more. The chain links TRBV29-1 to TRBJ1-1; D not certain. The CDR3 has 14 amino acids. Germline V gene lookup returns CDR1 SQVTM and CDR2 ANQGSEA. Between the trimmed V and J ends, which lost 1 base and 2 bases, there was a span of 11 bases. In DNA form, the CDR3 reads TGCAGCGTTGAAGGGTGGCAGCAAAACACTGAAGCTTTCTTT. Amino acid sequence: CSVEGWQQNTEAFF.

The chain recombines TRBV6-6 with TRBJ2-5; 9 nucleotides align to TRBD2. Trimming at V came to 7 bases and at J to 0 bases, leaving 9 bases not matched to a gene. From germline, CDR1 is MNHNY and CDR2 SVGAGI (reference sequence). This CDR3 is built from 16 residues. The CDR3: CASNPAGGRYQETQYF. The CDR3 coding sequence is TGTGCCAGCAATCCCGCGGGGGGGAGGTACCAAGAGACCCAGTACTTC.

The chain joins TRBV5-5 to TRBJ1-1; tentatively, D is TRBD1 (5 bases). V was cut by 0 bases and J by 5 bases, with 14 bases left in between. The CDR3 totals 15 residues. Germline CDR1 and CDR2: SGHKS and YYEKEE (reference sequence). The CDR3 sequence: CASSLAQSGGTEAFF. In nucleotides, the CDR3 is TGTGCCAGCAGCTTGGCCCAGTCCGGGGGAACTGAAGCTTTCTTT. Based on the CDR3 plus reference TRBV5-5 and TRBJ1-1, the full variable domain is DAGVTQSPTHLIKTRGQQVTLRCSPISGHKSVSWYQQVLGQGPQFIFQYYEKEERGRGNFPDRFSARQFPNYSSELNVNALLLGDSALYLCASSLAQSGGTEAFFGQGTRLTVV.

The V gene is TRBV24-1, the J gene TRBJ2-2; TRBD1 matches 8 bases. The V gene end was trimmed by 9 bases and the J gene end by 5 bases; junction bases not matched to a gene: 7. The CDR3 runs 14 residues. CDR1 is KGHDR and CDR2 is SFDVKD in the germline V gene. DNA for the CDR3: TGTGCCACCCAGGGAACAGGGGGGACCGGGGAGCTGTTTTTT. Protein product: CATQGTGGTGELFF.

This clonotype was counted ten times or more. The V call is TRBV10-3, the J call TRBJ2-5; 12 bases are a match to TRBD1. This CDR3 region has 16 residues. The germline CDR1 and CDR2 sequences are ENHRY and SYGVKD. V shed 2 bases and J 5 bases; nucleotides not matched to a gene: 6. The CDR3 DNA sequence: TGTGCCATCAGTGAGCCCCGGGACAGGGGGCGGGAGACCCAGTACTTC. It specifies CAISEPRDRGRETQYF.

The chain employs TRBV6-5 and TRBJ1-1; D ambiguous. In germline, CDR1 is MNHEY, CDR2 SVGAGI. Trimming took 0 bases from V and 5 from J, leaving 10 bases between them. The CDR3 has 14 amino acids. CDR3 DNA: TGTGCCAGCAGTTACTCGAGTCTCAGAACTGAAGCTTTCTTT. Translated: CASSYSSLRTEAFF.

The CDR3 loop is CASSEGGSWMNTEAFF. The CDR3 nucleotides are TGTGCCAGCTCAGAAGGGGGCAGTTGGATGAACACTGAAGCTTTCTTT. The chain couples TRBV18 to TRBJ1-1; TRBD1 aligns across 7 bases. Germline V lookup: CDR1 KGHSH, CDR2 LQKENI. The CDR3 has 16 amino acids. V lost 5 bases, J lost 0 bases, and 9 bases stayed unmatched.

This clonotype was recorded at least ten times. The rearrangement joins TRBV15 to TRBJ1-5; D possibly corresponds to TRBD1 (6 bases). Germline V gene data show CDR1 as LNHNV and CDR2 as YYDKDF (reference sequence). The CDR3 loop spans 17 amino acids. V lost 0 bases, J lost 8 bases, and 20 bases lay in between. The CDR3 here is CATSRDPGTLSFKPQHF. The DNA for the CDR3 is TGTGCCACCAGCAGAGATCCCGGGACATTATCCTTCAAGCCCCAGCATTTT.

This clonotype was recorded a few times. The rearrangement uses TRBV19 and TRBJ1-1, with D unresolved. From germline, CDR1 is LNHDA and CDR2 SQIVND (reference sequence). The CDR3 loop spans 12 amino acids. Trimming shortened V by 6 bases and J by 5 bases, and 10 bases separated the two germline ends. The DNA for the CDR3 is TGTGCCAGTAGCCATCCCAGGACTGAAGCTTTCTTT. Its protein product is CASSHPRTEAFF.

This clonotype appeared a few times. The chain uses TRBV7-8 and TRBJ2-7; perhaps TRBD2 as D (7 bases). Trimming left V 9 bases short and J 0 bases short, with 21 bases between. Germline values: CDR1 SGHVS, CDR2 FQNEAQ. The CDR3 runs to 16 residues. For the CDR3, the DNA is TGTGCCAGTCGGCTTATGGGGGGGGCTTTCTCCTACGAGCAGTACTTC. Translating gives CASRLMGGAFSYEQYF.

This clonotype has just one count. V and J are TRBV25-1 and TRBJ1-1, with 8 bases matching TRBD1. The V gene's germline CDR1 is MGHDK and CDR2 SYGVNS. The CDR3 runs 14 residues. Trimming at V came to 3 bases and at J to 5 bases, leaving 5 bases not matched to a gene. CDR3 region: CASSDDRGETEAFF. The CDR3 region has the DNA TGTGCCAGCAGTGATGACAGGGGAGAGACTGAAGCTTTCTTT. Full variable domain (outside the CDR3, taken from reference TRBV25-1 and TRBJ1-1): EADIYQTPRYLVIGTGKKITLECSQTMGHDKMYWYQQDPGMELHLIHYSYGVNSTEKGDLSSESTVSRIRTEHFPLTLESARPSHTSQYLCASSDDRGETEAFFGQGTRLTVV.

This chain connects TRBV9 to TRBJ2-6; D might be TRBD1 (5 bases). V was cut by 4 bases and J by 2 bases, with 19 bases left in between. The CDR3 spans 18 residues. The germline CDR1 and CDR2 sequences are SGDLS and YYNGEE. The CDR3 nucleotides are TGTGCCAGCAGCCTAAGGGGCTTCGTCCTGACTGGGGCCAACGTCCTGACTTTC. Amino acids: CASSLRGFVLTGANVLTF.